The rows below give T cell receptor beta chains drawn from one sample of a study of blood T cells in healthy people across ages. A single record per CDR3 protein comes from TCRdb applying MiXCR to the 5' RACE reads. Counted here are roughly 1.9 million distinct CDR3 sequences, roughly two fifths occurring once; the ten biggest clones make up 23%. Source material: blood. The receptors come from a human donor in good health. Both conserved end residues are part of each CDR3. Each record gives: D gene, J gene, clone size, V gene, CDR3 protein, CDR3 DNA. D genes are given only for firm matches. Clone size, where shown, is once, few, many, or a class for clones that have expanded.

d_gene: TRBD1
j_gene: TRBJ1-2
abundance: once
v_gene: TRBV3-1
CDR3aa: CASSQETGYHGYTF
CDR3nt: TGTGCCAGCAGCCAAGAGACAGGGTATCATGGCTACACCTTC

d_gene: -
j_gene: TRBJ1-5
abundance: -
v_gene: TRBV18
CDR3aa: CASYFRELEPLKSNQPQHF
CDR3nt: TGTGCCAGCTATTTCAGGGAATTAGAACCTCTTAAGAGCAATCAGCCCCAGCATTTT

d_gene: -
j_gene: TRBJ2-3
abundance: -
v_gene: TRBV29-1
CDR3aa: CSVGRGYTDTQYF
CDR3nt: TGCAGCGTTGGTCGGGGGTACACAGATACGCAGTATTTT

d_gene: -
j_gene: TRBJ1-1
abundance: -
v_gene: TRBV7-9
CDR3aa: CAVLKVTAFF
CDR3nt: TGTGCCGTTCTGAAGGTAACAGCTTTCTTT

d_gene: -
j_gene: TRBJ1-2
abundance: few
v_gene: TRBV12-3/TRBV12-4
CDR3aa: CASSSPRGFYGYTF
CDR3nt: TGTGCCAGCAGTTCCCCCCGGGGATTCTATGGCTACACCTTC

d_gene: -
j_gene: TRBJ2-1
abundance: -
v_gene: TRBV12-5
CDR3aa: CASGLGRGDYNEQFF
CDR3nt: TGTGCTAGTGGTTTAGGCAGGGGGGACTACAATGAGCAGTTCTTC

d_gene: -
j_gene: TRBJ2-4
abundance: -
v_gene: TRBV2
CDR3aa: CASSVRRSLAKNIQYF
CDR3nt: TGTGCCAGCAGTGTTAGGCGCAGCCTAGCCAAAAACATTCAGTACTTC

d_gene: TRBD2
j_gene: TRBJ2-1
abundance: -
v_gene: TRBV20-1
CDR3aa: CSARDPAGPGNEQFF
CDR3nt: TGCAGTGCTAGAGATCCAGCGGGGCCAGGGAATGAGCAGTTCTTC

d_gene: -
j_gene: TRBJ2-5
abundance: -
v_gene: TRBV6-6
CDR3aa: CASSYPDTQETQYF
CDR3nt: TGTGCCAGCAGTTACCCAGACACACAAGAGACCCAGTACTTC

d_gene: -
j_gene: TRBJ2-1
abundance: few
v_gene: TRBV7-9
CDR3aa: CASSSRLAINYNEQFF
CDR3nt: TGTGCCAGCAGCTCCCGCCTAGCGATAAACTACAATGAGCAGTTCTTC